The entry below describes one T cell receptor (beta chain). At the DNA level, this CDR3 is encoded by other sequences in the same sample as well. The data stem from a study of blood T cell repertoires in COVID-19. Study details: Whether acute or convalescent, the COVID-19 samples came from the United States, Italy and Spain. Sources were T cells, B-cell-depleted T cells, or PBMCs; the material itself was cDNA or gDNA.

As processed by the authors: Estimation of nucleated cell counts was performed using reference gene primer amplification. The data were produced by immunoSEQ multiplex PCR, yet TCRdb's version contains in-frame clones alone and is incomplete. Clonal size and the V and J genes are those of that table, whereas D and trimming came from the DNA. This sample has 150,000 or so clones, with roughly 90% found just once. Germline-derived CDR1 and CDR2 are SQVTM and ANQGSEA. Trimming cost V 1 base and J 5 bases; bases outside gene matches: 1. CDR3 length equals 13 residues. This TCR derives from a man younger than 35 with acute or convalescent COVID-19. The sample consisted of peripheral blood. V gene TRBV29-1 combines with J gene TRBJ1-1; 10 nucleotides agree with TRBD1. The CDR3 is CSVEGQGATEAFF. The CDR3 DNA follows: TGCAGCGTTGAAGGACAGGGGGCAACTGAAGCTTTCTTT.